The 26 T cell receptor beta chains listed next were all sequenced from one sample in a study of cytomegalovirus exposure and HLA in healthy donors. PCR used 60 Vbeta primers and 13 Jbeta primers. This table comes from immunoSEQ multiplex PCR, and its TCRdb copy is limited to in-frame clones, with some not included. The sample records roughly 190,000 clones, under 85% being singletons. The specimen sequenced was PBMCs. The receptor source for this set is a woman between 18 and 29 years old in good health and CMV-seronegative.

The chain links TRBV7-2 to TRBJ1-5, with D uncertain. Trimming left V 1 base short and J 6 bases short, with 10 bases between. The CDR3 is made up of 14 amino acids. Per the germline V gene, CDR1 is SGHTA and CDR2 is FQGNSA. CDR3 loop: CASSLEFRGQPQHF. The CDR3 bases are TGTGCCAGCAGCTTAGAGTTTCGCGGTCAGCCCCAGCATTTT.

The V call is TRBV2, the J call TRBJ1-2; D uncertain. The V gene's germline CDR1 is SNHLY and CDR2 FYNNEI. The CDR3 extends over 11 amino acids. The V end was cut by 4 bases, the J end by 5 bases, with 5 bases between. The CDR3 nucleotides read TGTGCCAGCAGTGGAGGGTATGGCTACACCTTC. Translation: CASSGGYGYTF.

The V and J genes are TRBV18 and TRBJ1-1; maybe TRBD1 (6 bases). This CDR3 contains 15 residues. Germline assignment: CDR1 KGHSH and CDR2 LQKENI. Trimming took off 4 bases at V and 1 base at J, with 13 bases between the two ends. CDR3 DNA sequence: TGTGCCAGCTCACTCTACCGGGACAAGAACACTGAAGCTTTCTTT. Translated, it gives CASSLYRDKNTEAFF.

J is TRBJ1-5 and V is TRBV28, with 8 bases identical to TRBD1. The CDR3 extends over 14 amino acids. CDR1 MDHEN and CDR2 SYDVKM come from the germline V gene. V lost 10 bases, J lost 3 bases, and 8 bases stayed unmatched. DNA of the CDR3: TGTGCCATCCACAGGGGGGAGGTCAATCAGCCCCAGCATTTT. Its protein product is CAIHRGEVNQPQHF.

The CDR3: CASSLGGGDGYTF. The CDR3 bases are TGTGCCAGCAGTCTAGGGGGGGGAGATGGCTACACCTTC. This chain connects TRBV6-5 to TRBJ1-2, with a weak D call TRBD1 (6 bases). CDR3 size: 13 residues. In germline, CDR1 is MNHEY, CDR2 SVGAGI. The V and J ends lost 5 bases and 6 bases respectively, with 13 bases between them.

The gene calls are TRBV11-2 and TRBJ2-7; possible D gene TRBD2, 5 bases. CDR3 length equals 14 residues. The V end lost 1 base, the J end lost 5 bases, and 12 bases lay between the germline ends. Germline CDR1 is SGHAT and CDR2 is FQNNGV. For the CDR3, the DNA is TGTGCCAGCAGCTTAGTTCCTAGCTCTCACGAGCAGTACTTC. Its protein is CASSLVPSSHEQYF.

This chain connects TRBV19 to TRBJ1-5; weak D call: TRBD1 (5 bases). Trimming left V 11 bases short and J 6 bases short, with 17 bases between. This CDR3 has 13 amino acids. In germline, CDR1 is LNHDA, CDR2 SQIVND (reference sequence). This CDR3 reads CAACRGEGQPQHF. In nucleotides, the CDR3 is TGTGCCGCCTGCCGGGGGGAGGGTCAGCCCCAGCATTTT. The full variable domain, in which reference TRBV19 and TRBJ1-5 provide the parts outside the CDR3, is DGGITQSPKYLFRKEGQNVTLSCEQNLNHDAMYWYRQDPGQGLRLIYYSQIVNDFQKGDIAEGYSVSREKKESFPLTVTSAQKNPTAFYLCAACRGEGQPQHFGDGTRLSIL.

In its sample, this clone was seen a few times. The CDR3 here is CASSPSSGSHGEQFF. DNA for the CDR3: TGTGCCAGCTCACCTTCTAGCGGGAGTCATGGTGAGCAGTTCTTC. The gene calls are TRBV18 and TRBJ2-1; 10 bases line up with TRBD2. Germline lookup yields CDR1 KGHSH and CDR2 LQKENI. V dropped 3 bases and J dropped 9; count of bases not matched to a gene: 8. This CDR3 is 15 amino acids long.

This rearrangement joins TRBV29-1 to TRBJ1-2; no clear D gene. The CDR3 is made up of 14 amino acids. Trimming left V 4 bases short and J 4 bases short, with 16 bases between. Germline V gene data show CDR1 as SQVTM and CDR2 as ANQGSEA. The CDR3 coding sequence is TGCAGCGTTGTATTTTCGTTATCCCTCTATGGCTACACCTTC. Translating gives CSVVFSLSLYGYTF.

The V and J genes are TRBV5-4 and TRBJ2-2; a weak D match, TRBD2 (5 bases). Germline V gives CDR1 SGHNT, CDR2 YYREEE (reference sequence). The CDR3 totals 19 residues. V was clipped by 3 bases and J by 1 base, with 22 bases between them. CDR3 region: CASSSEVYLEGVNTGELFF. CDR3 bases: TGTGCCAGCAGCTCGGAAGTCTACCTAGAGGGAGTGAACACCGGGGAGCTGTTTTTT.

The chain is built from TRBV9 and TRBJ1-5; no firm D call. Looked up from germline, CDR1 is SGDLS and CDR2 is YYNGEE. The ends were cut back, 4 bases at V and 2 bases at J, with 7 bases in the middle. The CDR3 runs to 13 residues. CDR3 sequence (DNA): TGTGCCAGCAGCACCGGAGGCAATCAGCCCCAGCATTTT. It translates to CASSTGGNQPQHF.

This clone has a single count. The rearrangement links TRBV6-5 to TRBJ1-1; weak D call: TRBD1 (6 bases). Germline V lookup: CDR1 MNHEY, CDR2 SVGAGI. Trimming removed 7 bases from V and 4 bases from J, with 16 bases in between. CDR3 length equals 14 residues. The CDR3 loop reads CASIPRGSSTEAFF. For the CDR3, the DNA is TGTGCCAGCATCCCCAGGGGATCGAGCACTGAAGCTTTCTTT.

The chain has TRBV11-2 and TRBJ1-5; 10 nucleotides match TRBD1. V lost 3 bases and J lost 5; bases outside the gene matches: 1. This CDR3 contains 14 residues. Germline V gene sequence: CDR1 SGHAT, CDR2 FQNNGV. The CDR3 DNA is TGTGCCAGCAGCTTTGGGACAGGGGATCAGCCCCAGCATTTT. The encoded protein is CASSFGTGDQPQHF.

This sequence joins TRBV2 and TRBJ1-1, with 9 bases matching TRBD1. The CDR3 runs to 13 residues. The germline V gene has CDR1 SNHLY and CDR2 FYNNEI. V lost 5 bases and J lost 5; bases outside the gene matches: 3. The CDR3 DNA reads as TGTGCCAGCAGTCCCGGACAGGGGACTGAAGCTTTCTTT. Amino acids: CASSPGQGTEAFF.

The V call is TRBV19, the J call TRBJ2-7; weak D call: TRBD2 (7 bases). Germline-derived CDR1 and CDR2 are LNHDA and SQIVND (reference sequence). Deletions cut 3 bases from V and 6 bases from J, with 12 bases between. The CDR3 is 13 amino acids. This CDR3 is CASSIRGASEQYF. DNA of the CDR3: TGTGCCAGTAGTATTCGGGGGGCCAGCGAGCAGTACTTC. Supplemented by reference TRBV19 and TRBJ2-7, the full variable domain reads DGGITQSPKYLFRKEGQNVTLSCEQNLNHDAMYWYRQDPGQGLRLIYYSQIVNDFQKGDIAEGYSVSREKKESFPLTVTSAQKNPTAFYLCASSIRGASEQYFGPGTRLTVT.

The rearrangement links TRBV7-9 to TRBJ1-3; D is perhaps TRBD1 (5 bases). Germline assignment: CDR1 SEHNR and CDR2 FQNEAQ (reference sequence). V lost 3 bases to trimming and J lost 0 bases, with 9 bases between them. The CDR3 covers 15 residues. The CDR3, as DNA: TGTGCCAGCAGCTTGACAGCAGACTCTGGAAACACCATATATTTT. It yields the protein CASSLTADSGNTIYF. The whole variable domain, remainder taken from reference TRBV7-9 and TRBJ1-3, is DTGVSQNPRHKITKRGQNVTFRCDPISEHNRLYWYRQTLGQGPEFLTYFQNEAQLEKSRLLSDRFSAERPKGSFSTLEIQRTEQGDSAMYLCASSLTADSGNTIYFGEGSWLTVV.

This clone has only a few counts. The CDR3 loop is CASKSTRNHNEQFF. DNA of the CDR3: TGTGCCAGCAAGTCCACCAGGAATCACAATGAGCAGTTCTTC. This sequence joins TRBV27 and TRBJ2-1, with no clear D. V shed 7 bases and J shed 5 bases, with 15 bases lying between them. The CDR3 has 14 amino acids. Germline-derived CDR1 and CDR2 are MNHEY and SMNVEV (reference sequence).

This clone was seen only once. The chain uses TRBV19 and TRBJ1-1, with D unresolved. Per the germline V gene, CDR1 is LNHDA and CDR2 is SQIVND (reference sequence). Trimming took off 5 bases at V and 5 bases at J, with 15 bases between the two ends. The CDR3 consists of 14 residues. CDR3: CASSPQAGNTEAFF. The DNA of the CDR3 is TGTGCCAGTAGTCCCCAGGCAGGAAATACTGAAGCTTTCTTT. Based on the CDR3 plus reference TRBV19 and TRBJ1-1, the full variable domain is DGGITQSPKYLFRKEGQNVTLSCEQNLNHDAMYWYRQDPGQGLRLIYYSQIVNDFQKGDIAEGYSVSREKKESFPLTVTSAQKNPTAFYLCASSPQAGNTEAFFGQGTRLTVV.

In this sample, this clone turned up a few times. The chain recombines TRBV5-1 with TRBJ1-1, with 7 nucleotides matching TRBD1. CDR1 and CDR2 from the germline V gene are SGHRS and YFSETQ. The CDR3 contains 14 residues. J gave up 8 bases and V 4 bases, and 11 bases lay outside the gene matches. The CDR3 reads CASSTIIQGSEAFF. In nucleotides, the CDR3 is TGCGCCAGCAGCACAATTATACAGGGGTCGGAAGCTTTCTTT.

The chain joins TRBV7-8 to TRBJ2-5; D may be TRBD1 (5 bases). V was shortened by 8 bases and J by 4 bases, with 8 bases between the two germline ends. CDR1 is SGHVS and CDR2 is FQNEAQ in the germline V gene. The CDR3 is 11 amino acids. CDR3 protein: CASRRGETQYF. The DNA for the CDR3 is TGTGCCAGCCGTAGGGGAGAGACCCAGTACTTC.

V is TRBV7-9 and J is TRBJ2-3; no definite D call. V lost 1 base to trimming and J lost 2 bases, with 10 bases between them. CDR1 is SEHNR and CDR2 is FQNEAQ in the germline V gene (reference sequence). The CDR3 sequence is 15 residues long. The CDR3 DNA reads as TGTGCCAGCAGCTTAGACTCCTACTTCACAGATACGCAGTATTTT. Encoded protein: CASSLDSYFTDTQYF.

The rearrangement uses TRBV4-1 and TRBJ2-5; 9 bases are shared with TRBD2. The J call may be mistaken, given a closer DNA end match to TRBJ2-7. Germline V gene sequence: CDR1 MGHRA, CDR2 YSYEKL. The CDR3 contains 15 residues. In nucleotides, the CDR3 is TGCGCCAGCAGCCTCGCCGGGACTAGCCCCGCCGAGCAGTACTTC. Translation gives CASSLAGTSPAEQYF.

The chain uses TRBV4-1 and TRBJ1-1, with D perhaps TRBD1 (5 bases). This CDR3 is built from 12 residues. Germline CDR1 MGHRA, CDR2 YSYEKL. V lost 3 bases, J lost 8 bases, and 10 bases lay in between. CDR3: CASSQGGFEAFF. The CDR3 DNA follows: TGCGCCAGCAGCCAGGGGGGATTCGAAGCTTTCTTT.

The V and J genes are TRBV4-3 and TRBJ2-7; 8 bases are shared with TRBD1. CDR3 length equals 15 residues. The ends lost 0 bases at V and 3 bases at J; junction bases unmatched: 4. Germline V CDR1 and CDR2: LGHNA, YSLEER. The DNA of the CDR3 is TGCGCCAGCAGCCAAGATTCTGGACAGGGCTACGAGCAGTACTTC. Encoded protein: CASSQDSGQGYEQYF.

Only a few counts were recorded for this clone. V usage is TRBV6-5 and J usage is TRBJ1-2; D unresolved. Trimming cost V 6 bases and J 5 bases, with 13 bases left between them. Germline CDR1 reads MNHEY; CDR2 reads SVGAGI. CDR3 length equals 13 residues. The CDR3 DNA reads as TGTGCCAGCAGCCGACAAAGCCTTTATGGCTACACCTTC. Its protein product is CASSRQSLYGYTF.

Concerning this clone itself: The identical CDR3 is also encoded by other nucleotide sequences in the sample. The chain uses TRBV5-4 and TRBJ2-4; D not resolved. Trimming took 0 bases from V and 1 from J, leaving 11 bases between them. Germline lookup yields CDR1 SGHNT and CDR2 YYREEE (reference sequence). The CDR3 runs 16 residues. The CDR3 DNA follows: TGTGCCAGCAGCTTGGACCTAACGATGGCCAAAAACATTCAGTACTTC. Protein: CASSLDLTMAKNIQYF.